In this sample, the clone carrying this TCR beta chain turned up many times. Its antigen remains unknown. The TCR beta library used iRepertoire HTBI primers with Arm-PCR amplification of CDR3. One entry per CDR3 protein results from TCRdb running MiXCR on the multiplex PCR reads. Of hundreds of thousands of distinct CDR3 sequences in the sample, 12% were seen once. The sample originates from a study of regulatory T cells in long-lasting Graves disease. Broader study findings: Thyroid tissue went unexamined; only peripheral blood was analyzed.

The CDR3 is 14 residues long. Germline CDR1 reads GTSNPN; CDR2 reads SVGIG (reference sequence). V was cut by 1 base and J by 4 bases, with 8 bases left in between. Specified time point: newly diagnosed GD, antithyroid drugs for less than 3 months. RNA isolated from PBMCs was used to make the TCR library. These data are also associated with another study on T cells in Graves' hyperthyroidism and ophthalmopathy. From that paper: Among the patients, aged 18 to 65, hyperthyroidism was newly diagnosed and had lasted under 2 months. Ophthalmopathy, which appeared later, was predicted by the model a median about 5.9 months before onset.

The specimen was peripheral blood mononuclear cells (PBMCs), collected at new diagnosis, from a patient treated with antithyroid drugs. This chain connects TRBV30 to TRBJ2-6; a weak D match, TRBD1 (5 bases). The sequence came from a woman under 40 with Graves disease. CDR3 region: CAWSGGSGANVLTF. For the CDR3, the DNA is TGTGCCTGGAGTGGGGGCTCAGGGGCCAACGTCCTGACTTTC. The variable domain in full, with the rest retrieved from reference TRBV30 and TRBJ2-6, is SQTIHQWPATLVQPVGSPLSLECTVEGTSNPNLYWYRQAAGRGLQLLFYSVGIGQISSEVPQNLSASRPQDRQFILSSKKLLLSDSGFYLCAWSGGSGANVLTFGAGSRLTVL.